A selection of T cell receptor beta chains follows, all from one sample in a study of T cell changes during pregnancy in multiple sclerosis. Here immunoSEQ multiplex PCR was the method, and the copy in TCRdb shows in-frame clones only, minus some. This sample has approximately 90,000 clones, with approximately 94% found just once. The specimen was peripheral blood, collected in the third trimester of pregnancy. These receptor sequences come from a female donor with multiple sclerosis, enrolled in a pregnancy study. CDR3s include the opening cysteine and the closing phenylalanine or tryptophan. D genes are given only for firm matches. Part of the rows lack a size; the others show once, few, many or a class for expanded clones.

j_call: TRBJ1-4; cdr3_length: 18; v_call: TRBV11-2; clone_size: NA; d_call: TRBD1; cdr3_nt: TGTGCCAGCAGACACGGGACAGGGAAATATAGGACTAATGAAAAACTGTTTTTT; cdr3_aa: CASRHGTGKYRTNEKLFF
j_call: TRBJ2-1; cdr3_length: 16; v_call: TRBV30; clone_size: NA; d_call: TRBD2; cdr3_nt: TGTGCCTGGAGTGGCCCCGCTAGCGGGAGTATACATGAGCAGTTCTTC; cdr3_aa: CAWSGPASGSIHEQFF
j_call: TRBJ2-7; cdr3_length: 15; v_call: TRBV7-6; clone_size: NA; d_call: TRBD2; cdr3_nt: TGTGCCAGCAGCCCTCTAGCGGGAGGGATCCACGAGCAGTACTTC; cdr3_aa: CASSPLAGGIHEQYF
j_call: TRBJ1-5; cdr3_length: 13; v_call: TRBV6-1; clone_size: NA; d_call: TRBD1; cdr3_nt: TGTGCCAGCGGACAGGGGCCCAATCAGCCCCAGCATTTT; cdr3_aa: CASGQGPNQPQHF
j_call: TRBJ1-4; cdr3_length: 16; v_call: TRBV10-3; clone_size: NA; d_call: TRBD1; cdr3_nt: TGTGCCATCAGTGGACACCTGACAGGGAGGAGAGAAAAACTGTTTTTT; cdr3_aa: CAISGHLTGRREKLFF
j_call: TRBJ2-7; cdr3_length: 16; v_call: TRBV11-1; clone_size: NA; d_call: TRBD2; cdr3_nt: TGTGCCAGCAGCCTCGGACTAGCGGGAGGCTATTACGAGCAGTACTTC; cdr3_aa: CASSLGLAGGYYEQYF
j_call: TRBJ2-7; cdr3_length: 13; v_call: TRBV5-4; clone_size: NA; d_call: TRBD1; cdr3_nt: TGTGCCAGCAGTCGGGACAGATCCTACGAGCAGTACTTC; cdr3_aa: CASSRDRSYEQYF
j_call: TRBJ2-1; cdr3_length: 14; v_call: TRBV5-1; clone_size: NA; d_call: NA; cdr3_nt: TGCGCCAGCAGCTCGGCCAGGGGAAGCAATGAGCAGTTCTTC; cdr3_aa: CASSSARGSNEQFF
j_call: TRBJ2-7; cdr3_length: 14; v_call: TRBV7-2; clone_size: NA; d_call: NA; cdr3_nt: TGTGCCAGCAGCTTGAGGGACTCCCCCTACGAGCAGTACTTC; cdr3_aa: CASSLRDSPYEQYF
j_call: TRBJ2-6; cdr3_length: 19; v_call: TRBV2; clone_size: NA; d_call: NA; cdr3_nt: TGTGCCAGCACTCAATACACTTACGGGGGAATCTCTGGGGCCAACGTCCTGACTTTC; cdr3_aa: CASTQYTYGGISGANVLTF
j_call: TRBJ2-7; cdr3_length: 15; v_call: TRBV11-2; clone_size: NA; d_call: TRBD2; cdr3_nt: TGTGCCAGCAGCTCCCTAGCGGGAGGGCTGTACGAGCAGTACTTC; cdr3_aa: CASSSLAGGLYEQYF
j_call: TRBJ1-1; cdr3_length: 13; v_call: TRBV29-1; clone_size: NA; d_call: TRBD1; cdr3_nt: TGCAGCGTCCGGGGGACAGTTAACACTGAAGCTTTCTTT; cdr3_aa: CSVRGTVNTEAFF
j_call: TRBJ1-1; cdr3_length: 17; v_call: TRBV7-8; clone_size: once; d_call: NA; cdr3_nt: TGTGCCAGCAGCTTAGGTAGTTTAAAACCGATGAACACTGAAGCTTTCTTT; cdr3_aa: CASSLGSLKPMNTEAFF
j_call: TRBJ2-1; cdr3_length: 19; v_call: TRBV28; clone_size: NA; d_call: NA; cdr3_nt: TGTGCCAGCAGTACTGTCCGGACTGCCAAATCAAGCTCCTACAATGAGCAGTTCTTC; cdr3_aa: CASSTVRTAKSSSYNEQFF
j_call: TRBJ1-1; cdr3_length: 13; v_call: TRBV27; clone_size: NA; d_call: NA; cdr3_nt: TGTGCCAGCGCCTTGGCGGCGGTCACTGAAGCTTTCTTT; cdr3_aa: CASALAAVTEAFF
j_call: TRBJ2-2; cdr3_length: 14; v_call: TRBV7-3; clone_size: NA; d_call: NA; cdr3_nt: TGTGCCAGCCGATCAGGGACAAACACCGGGGAGCTGTTTTTT; cdr3_aa: CASRSGTNTGELFF
j_call: TRBJ2-7; cdr3_length: 13; v_call: TRBV6-1; clone_size: once; d_call: TRBD1; cdr3_nt: TGTGCCAGCGGGACAGGGGCCTCCTACGAGCAGTACTTC; cdr3_aa: CASGTGASYEQYF
j_call: TRBJ1-3; cdr3_length: 13; v_call: TRBV6-5; clone_size: NA; d_call: NA; cdr3_nt: TGTGCCAGTTGTGGGGCCTCTGGAAACACCATATATTTT; cdr3_aa: CASCGASGNTIYF
j_call: TRBJ2-2; cdr3_length: 11; v_call: TRBV6-5; clone_size: NA; d_call: NA; cdr3_nt: TGTGCCAGCACTAACACCGGGGAGCTGTTTTTT; cdr3_aa: CASTNTGELFF
j_call: TRBJ2-7; cdr3_length: 15; v_call: TRBV21-1; clone_size: NA; d_call: NA; cdr3_nt: TGTGCCAGCATGGAGTCGTTTAAGAGAGGGTACGAGCAGTACTTC; cdr3_aa: CASMESFKRGYEQYF
j_call: TRBJ1-2; cdr3_length: 15; v_call: TRBV5-4; clone_size: once; d_call: NA; cdr3_nt: TGTGCCAGCACCCGTCCGGGGGGCCATGGGTATGGCTACACCTTC; cdr3_aa: CASTRPGGHGYGYTF
j_call: TRBJ2-7; cdr3_length: 13; v_call: TRBV23-1; clone_size: NA; d_call: NA; cdr3_nt: TGCGCCAGCAGTCAATCGGCTGTCCACGAGCAGTACTTC; cdr3_aa: CASSQSAVHEQYF
j_call: TRBJ2-3; cdr3_length: 19; v_call: TRBV7-9; clone_size: NA; d_call: TRBD2; cdr3_nt: TGTGCCAGCAGTCTTTCGGAGGTTACTAGCGGGAGTGTAGCAGATACGCAGTATTTT; cdr3_aa: CASSLSEVTSGSVADTQYF
j_call: TRBJ1-2; cdr3_length: 13; v_call: TRBV9; clone_size: NA; d_call: NA; cdr3_nt: TGTGCCAGCAGCGACAGTTTTAGCTATGGCTACACCTTC; cdr3_aa: CASSDSFSYGYTF
j_call: TRBJ2-6; cdr3_length: 17; v_call: TRBV28; clone_size: NA; d_call: NA; cdr3_nt: TGTGCCAGCAGTTTGTTAATACAGGGCTCTGGGGCCAACGTCCTGACTTTC; cdr3_aa: CASSLLIQGSGANVLTF
j_call: TRBJ2-7; cdr3_length: 15; v_call: TRBV5-1; clone_size: NA; d_call: TRBD1; cdr3_nt: TGCGCCAGCAGCTCAAGTACAGGGGGCTTTTACGAGCAGTACTTC; cdr3_aa: CASSSSTGGFYEQYF
j_call: TRBJ1-4; cdr3_length: 15; v_call: TRBV7-9; clone_size: NA; d_call: NA; cdr3_nt: TGTGCCAGCAGGCCTTTGGGGGGGCGAGGTGAAAAACTGTTTTTT; cdr3_aa: CASRPLGGRGEKLFF
j_call: TRBJ1-2; cdr3_length: 14; v_call: TRBV2; clone_size: NA; d_call: NA; cdr3_nt: TGTGCCAGCAGTGAGAGAGGGAGTTACTATGGCTACACCTTC; cdr3_aa: CASSERGSYYGYTF
j_call: TRBJ2-2; cdr3_length: 13; v_call: TRBV6-6; clone_size: NA; d_call: NA; cdr3_nt: TGTGCCAGCAGGGCCTCGAACACCGGGGAGCTGTTTTTT; cdr3_aa: CASRASNTGELFF
j_call: TRBJ1-1; cdr3_length: 14; v_call: TRBV19; clone_size: NA; d_call: TRBD1; cdr3_nt: TGTGCCAGTAGTTGGGGACAGGGAGTAACTGAAGCTTTCTTT; cdr3_aa: CASSWGQGVTEAFF
j_call: TRBJ2-1; cdr3_length: 15; v_call: TRBV5-4; clone_size: NA; d_call: TRBD2; cdr3_nt: TGTGCCAGCAGCTTGGGGCTAGCGGAGTACAATGAGCAGTTCTTC; cdr3_aa: CASSLGLAEYNEQFF
j_call: TRBJ2-7; cdr3_length: 14; v_call: TRBV9; clone_size: NA; d_call: NA; cdr3_nt: TGTGCCAGCAGCGCAGATAGCGTCTCCTACGAGCAGTACTTC; cdr3_aa: CASSADSVSYEQYF
j_call: TRBJ1-3; cdr3_length: 11; v_call: TRBV20-1; clone_size: NA; d_call: NA; cdr3_nt: TGCAGTGCTAGTCGTGGAAACACCATATATTTT; cdr3_aa: CSASRGNTIYF
j_call: TRBJ2-2; cdr3_length: 16; v_call: TRBV4-1; clone_size: NA; d_call: TRBD2; cdr3_nt: TGCGCCAGCAGCCAACTTAGCGGGCGAAACACCGGGGAGCTGTTTTTT; cdr3_aa: CASSQLSGRNTGELFF
j_call: TRBJ2-1; cdr3_length: 19; v_call: TRBV12-5; clone_size: NA; d_call: TRBD2; cdr3_nt: TGTGCTAGTGGTTTGGTAAGAGAGATGGGCGGGAGGGGCTACAATGAGCAGTTCTTC; cdr3_aa: CASGLVREMGGRGYNEQFF
j_call: TRBJ2-3; cdr3_length: 14; v_call: TRBV29-1; clone_size: NA; d_call: TRBD2; cdr3_nt: TGCAGCGTTGGATCTAGCGGAAGCACAGATACGCAGTATTTT; cdr3_aa: CSVGSSGSTDTQYF
j_call: TRBJ2-7; cdr3_length: 15; v_call: TRBV5-1; clone_size: NA; d_call: NA; cdr3_nt: TGCGCCAGCAGCTTGGTTGGAGGGCCCCCCTACGAGCAGTACTTC; cdr3_aa: CASSLVGGPPYEQYF
j_call: TRBJ1-2; cdr3_length: 15; v_call: TRBV5-4; clone_size: NA; d_call: NA; cdr3_nt: TGTGCCAGCAGCTTGGATCCGGGTAGTAACTATGGCTACACCTTC; cdr3_aa: CASSLDPGSNYGYTF
j_call: TRBJ1-4; cdr3_length: 18; v_call: TRBV7-8; clone_size: NA; d_call: TRBD1; cdr3_nt: TGTGCCAGCAGCTTATGGGGGGCGACAGGGAGGCTCGGGGAAAAACTGTTTTTT; cdr3_aa: CASSLWGATGRLGEKLFF
j_call: TRBJ1-2; cdr3_length: 14; v_call: TRBV7-2; clone_size: NA; d_call: NA; cdr3_nt: TGTGCCAGCAGCTCCTACGGGGGGTATGATGGCTACACCTTC; cdr3_aa: CASSSYGGYDGYTF
j_call: TRBJ2-1; cdr3_length: 16; v_call: TRBV5-1; clone_size: NA; d_call: TRBD2; cdr3_nt: TGCGCCAGCAGCTCCCTAACTAGCGGTAACTACAATGAGCAGTTCTTC; cdr3_aa: CASSSLTSGNYNEQFF
j_call: TRBJ2-3; cdr3_length: 13; v_call: TRBV2; clone_size: NA; d_call: TRBD2; cdr3_nt: TGTGCCAGCGCTAGCGGTGTCACAGATACGCAGTATTTT; cdr3_aa: CASASGVTDTQYF
j_call: TRBJ1-1; cdr3_length: 15; v_call: TRBV7-2; clone_size: NA; d_call: NA; cdr3_nt: TGTGCCAGCAGCTTAGATAACAGGGTGGTCACTGAAGCTTTCTTT; cdr3_aa: CASSLDNRVVTEAFF
j_call: TRBJ1-2; cdr3_length: 15; v_call: TRBV19; clone_size: NA; d_call: NA; cdr3_nt: TGTGCCAGTAGTATCCCGACAGGAGAAAACTATGGCTACACCTTC; cdr3_aa: CASSIPTGENYGYTF
j_call: TRBJ2-1; cdr3_length: 15; v_call: TRBV7-2; clone_size: once; d_call: TRBD2; cdr3_nt: TGTGCCAGCAGTTCTAGGACTAGCGGGAGTGGTGAGCAGTTCTTC; cdr3_aa: CASSSRTSGSGEQFF
j_call: TRBJ1-1; cdr3_length: 14; v_call: TRBV27; clone_size: NA; d_call: NA; cdr3_nt: TGTGCCAGCAGTTTATTGGCGGGGAACACTGAAGCTTTCTTT; cdr3_aa: CASSLLAGNTEAFF
j_call: TRBJ2-3; cdr3_length: 14; v_call: TRBV5-1; clone_size: NA; d_call: TRBD2; cdr3_nt: TGCGCCAGCAGCTTCGAGGGAGGGCTAGATACGCAGTATTTT; cdr3_aa: CASSFEGGLDTQYF
j_call: TRBJ2-1; cdr3_length: 17; v_call: TRBV13; clone_size: NA; d_call: NA; cdr3_nt: TGTGCCAGCAGCTTGCCTATCTTAGCGGACTCCTACAATGAGCAGTTCTTC; cdr3_aa: CASSLPILADSYNEQFF
j_call: TRBJ2-1; cdr3_length: 16; v_call: TRBV28; clone_size: once; d_call: NA; cdr3_nt: TGTGCCAGCAGTTCCCGCCGCGGGAAGGCGGGCAATGAGCAGTTCTTC; cdr3_aa: CASSSRRGKAGNEQFF
j_call: TRBJ1-2; cdr3_length: 17; v_call: TRBV28; clone_size: NA; d_call: TRBD1; cdr3_nt: TGTGCCAGCAGTTTAGCCACAGGGGGCGCTCCCCGGGGAGGCTACACCTTC; cdr3_aa: CASSLATGGAPRGGYTF
j_call: TRBJ2-7; cdr3_length: 15; v_call: TRBV28; clone_size: NA; d_call: NA; cdr3_nt: TGTGCCAGCAGGTACTGGCAGGGGAACTCCTACGAGCAGTACTTC; cdr3_aa: CASRYWQGNSYEQYF
j_call: TRBJ1-2; cdr3_length: 15; v_call: TRBV29-1; clone_size: NA; d_call: TRBD1; cdr3_nt: TGCAGCGTTGACTCCGGGACAGGGGGAAGCTATGGCTACACCTTC; cdr3_aa: CSVDSGTGGSYGYTF
j_call: TRBJ1-2; cdr3_length: 14; v_call: TRBV5-1; clone_size: NA; d_call: NA; cdr3_nt: TGCGCCAGCAGCACAACGGGGACATTCCGCGGCTACACCTTC; cdr3_aa: CASSTTGTFRGYTF
j_call: TRBJ1-1; cdr3_length: 13; v_call: TRBV2; clone_size: few; d_call: NA; cdr3_nt: TGTGCCAGCAGTCAGGGGTGGAGCACTGAAGCTTTCTTT; cdr3_aa: CASSQGWSTEAFF
j_call: TRBJ1-1; cdr3_length: 13; v_call: TRBV4-1; clone_size: few; d_call: NA; cdr3_nt: TGCGCCAGCAGACTAGCGGGGCAGACTGAAGCTTTCTTT; cdr3_aa: CASRLAGQTEAFF
j_call: TRBJ2-2; cdr3_length: 15; v_call: TRBV29-1; clone_size: NA; d_call: NA; cdr3_nt: TGCAGCGTTGAATCGGCCAGGGCGAACACCGGGGAGCTGTTTTTT; cdr3_aa: CSVESARANTGELFF
j_call: TRBJ2-7; cdr3_length: 16; v_call: TRBV7-9; clone_size: NA; d_call: TRBD1; cdr3_nt: TGTGCCAGCAGCCCTGGAACAGGGGTATCCTCCTACGAGCAGTACTTC; cdr3_aa: CASSPGTGVSSYEQYF
j_call: TRBJ2-3; cdr3_length: 15; v_call: TRBV4-1; clone_size: NA; d_call: TRBD2; cdr3_nt: TGCGCCAGCAGCCAAACTAGCGGGAGAGGAGGTACGCAGTATTTT; cdr3_aa: CASSQTSGRGGTQYF
j_call: TRBJ1-2; cdr3_length: 15; v_call: TRBV27; clone_size: once; d_call: NA; cdr3_nt: TGTGCCAGCAGCCCCCCAATGGGGCGCGGCTATGGCTACACCTTC; cdr3_aa: CASSPPMGRGYGYTF